The T cell receptor (beta chain) under discussion was sequenced for a study of blood T cell repertoires in COVID-19. Study-wide background: T cells, B-cell-depleted T cells, or PBMCs supplied cDNA or gDNA.

The V and J ends lost 4 bases and 4 bases, in that order; junction bases with no gene match: 9. Germline loops: CDR1 LGHDT, CDR2 YNNKEL (reference sequence). CDR3 size: 16 residues. Here immunoSEQ multiplex PCR was the method, and the copy in TCRdb shows in-frame clones only, minus some. The sample has fewer than 100,000 clones; more than 75% are singletons. This TCR was sampled from a human donor in a cohort sampled during active COVID-19. V gene TRBV3-1 (or the pseudogene TRBV3-2) combines with J gene TRBJ2-1, with TRBD2 matching 8 bases. The specimen sequenced was peripheral blood. CDR3 amino acids: CASSPAGGVGYNEQFF. In nucleotides, the CDR3 is TGTGCCAGCAGCCCCGCCGGGGGGGTAGGGTACAATGAGCAGTTCTTC.